This T cell receptor beta chain was recovered during a study of T cell responses to AZD1222 COVID-19 vaccine. Study-wide results and caveats: Along spike, vaccine-associated CD4 TCRs were found throughout, with dominance at 160-218 and 743-854. Donors were largely white British and mainly female; clonal diversity was possibly underestimated.

This clone was seen more than once but under ten times. Its antigen is not known. TCRdb keeps only in-frame clones here, not all; method: immunoSEQ multiplex PCR. This table has approximately 100,000 clones, 90% appearing once. Some second doses came at about 4 weeks and others at about 12 weeks; these were pooled. The material sequenced was peripheral blood, taken 28 days after the second AZD1222 dose. The TCR comes from an adult who received the AZD1222 COVID-19 vaccine.

The CDR3 loop is CASSQGGNTEAFF. The CDR3, as DNA: TGTGCCAGCAGTCAGGGAGGGAACACTGAAGCTTTCTTT. The J gene is TRBJ1-1, the V gene TRBV3-1 (or the pseudogene TRBV3-2), with D perhaps TRBD1 (5 bases). In germline, CDR1 is LGHDT, CDR2 YNNKEL (reference sequence). V lost 6 bases and J lost 1, with 9 bases in between. This CDR3 comprises 13 residues.